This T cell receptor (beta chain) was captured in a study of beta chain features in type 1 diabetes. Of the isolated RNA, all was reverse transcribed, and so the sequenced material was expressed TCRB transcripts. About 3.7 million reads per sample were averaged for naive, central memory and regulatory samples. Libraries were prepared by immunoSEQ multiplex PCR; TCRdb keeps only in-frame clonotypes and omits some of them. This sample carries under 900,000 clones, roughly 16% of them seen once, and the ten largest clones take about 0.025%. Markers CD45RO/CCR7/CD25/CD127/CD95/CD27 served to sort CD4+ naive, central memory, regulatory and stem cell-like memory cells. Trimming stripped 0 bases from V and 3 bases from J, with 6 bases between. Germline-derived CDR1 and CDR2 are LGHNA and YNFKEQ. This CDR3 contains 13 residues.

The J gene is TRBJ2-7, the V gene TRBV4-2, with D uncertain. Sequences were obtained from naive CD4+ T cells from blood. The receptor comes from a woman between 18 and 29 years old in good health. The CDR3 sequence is CASSQDLVYEQYF. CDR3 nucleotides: TGTGCCAGCAGCCAAGATTTGGTCTACGAGCAGTACTTC.